This record covers a single T cell receptor (beta chain). Antigen: not known. This record belongs to a study of cytomegalovirus exposure and HLA in healthy donors. Study-level results: Roughly even sequencing depth across donors was the assumption behind the presence/absence analyses. Most CMV-associated TCR beta chains were later found to appear HLA-restricted. When analyzed later, a missense DCLRE1C variant was found to be linked to TCR beta V- and J-gene trimming.

The CDR3 totals 13 residues. Germline V gene data show CDR1 as SQVTM and CDR2 as ANQGSEA. V was clipped by 8 bases and J by 6 bases; unmatched bases: 11. With 60 Vbeta and 13 Jbeta primers, the PCR was carried out. TCRdb's copy holds only in-frame clones and misses some; the assay was immunoSEQ multiplex PCR. The sample lists fewer than 200,000 clones; roughly 80% were seen once. The sample consisted of PBMCs. This chain joins TRBV29-1 and TRBJ1-1, with 8 bases that match TRBD1. This clonotype was sampled from a woman aged 30 to 39 in good health and CMV-seropositive. CDR3: CSFWEQGAPEAFF. The DNA for the CDR3 is TGCAGCTTCTGGGAGCAGGGGGCCCCTGAAGCTTTCTTT.